This is a list of T cell receptor beta chains from one sample in a study of long-term antiretroviral therapy in people with HIV. Sequencing used immunoSEQ multiplex PCR; TCRdb keeps in-frame clones, though not all of them. This table holds over 15,000 clones, 75% to 85% found once. Here the sequenced sample was unsorted PBMCs, taken 0.2 years after starting antiretroviral therapy. These receptor sequences come from a woman aged 40 to 49 with HIV. CDR3s include the opening cysteine and the closing phenylalanine or tryptophan. D genes are given only for firm matches. Where a row states a size, it is once, few, many or the class of an expanded clone; other rows omit it.

V gene: TRBV11-2
D gene: .
clone size: .
J gene: TRBJ2-3
CDR3 protein: CASSARTAGTDTQYF
CDR3 DNA: TGTGCCAGCAGCGCACGGACAGCAGGCACAGATACGCAGTATTTT

V gene: TRBV7-9
D gene: TRBD1
clone size: .
J gene: TRBJ2-7
CDR3 protein: CASSPRDRRPYEQYF
CDR3 DNA: TGTGCCAGCAGCCCCCGGGACAGGAGACCCTACGAGCAGTACTTC

V gene: TRBV2
D gene: .
clone size: .
J gene: TRBJ2-7
CDR3 protein: CARSSLVYEQYF
CDR3 DNA: TGTGCCAGGTCGAGTCTGGTATACGAGCAGTACTTC

V gene: TRBV19
D gene: .
clone size: .
J gene: TRBJ1-5
CDR3 protein: CASSIVAGSNQPQHF
CDR3 DNA: TGTGCCAGTAGTATAGTGGCGGGGAGCAATCAGCCCCAGCATTTT

V gene: TRBV18
D gene: .
clone size: .
J gene: TRBJ1-2
CDR3 protein: CASSPSADPGYTF
CDR3 DNA: TGTGCCAGCTCACCATCGGCAGACCCCGGCTACACCTTC

V gene: TRBV16
D gene: TRBD1
clone size: .
J gene: TRBJ1-5
CDR3 protein: CASSPGTGGGQPQHF
CDR3 DNA: TGTGCCAGCAGCCCTGGGACAGGGGGAGGGCAGCCCCAGCATTTT

V gene: TRBV4-2
D gene: TRBD2
clone size: .
J gene: TRBJ2-5
CDR3 protein: CASSQLAEQETQYF
CDR3 DNA: TGTGCCAGCAGCCAACTAGCGGAACAAGAGACCCAGTACTTC

V gene: TRBV30
D gene: TRBD1
clone size: .
J gene: TRBJ2-7
CDR3 protein: CAWSEKGTGIYEQYF
CDR3 DNA: TGTGCCTGGAGTGAAAAAGGGACAGGGATTTACGAGCAGTACTTC

V gene: TRBV5-6
D gene: TRBD1
clone size: .
J gene: TRBJ1-1
CDR3 protein: CASSHDREYTEAFF
CDR3 DNA: TGTGCCAGCAGCCATGACAGGGAGTACACTGAAGCTTTCTTT

V gene: TRBV7-9
D gene: TRBD1
clone size: .
J gene: TRBJ1-1
CDR3 protein: CASSLRGTGEAFF
CDR3 DNA: TGTGCCAGCAGCTTAAGGGGGACAGGTGAAGCTTTCTTT

V gene: TRBV13
D gene: .
clone size: .
J gene: TRBJ2-6
CDR3 protein: CASSPGGVAGLGSMTNVLTF
CDR3 DNA: TGTGCCAGCAGCCCAGGGGGAGTAGCGGGACTCGGTAGTATGACCAACGTCCTGACTTTC

V gene: TRBV19
D gene: .
clone size: .
J gene: TRBJ2-7
CDR3 protein: CASSIGWGPREDEQYF
CDR3 DNA: TGTGCCAGTAGTATAGGTTGGGGCCCTCGAGAGGACGAGCAGTACTTC

V gene: TRBV5-1
D gene: TRBD1
clone size: once
J gene: TRBJ2-1
CDR3 protein: CASSWTGPNEQFF
CDR3 DNA: TGCGCCAGCAGCTGGACAGGGCCCAATGAGCAGTTCTTC

V gene: TRBV7-9
D gene: TRBD1
clone size: .
J gene: TRBJ1-4
CDR3 protein: CASSTPGTVTEKLFF
CDR3 DNA: TGTGCCAGCAGCACCCCCGGGACAGTGACTGAAAAACTGTTTTTT

V gene: TRBV6-1
D gene: .
clone size: .
J gene: TRBJ1-5
CDR3 protein: CASSELGWYQPQHF
CDR3 DNA: TGTGCCAGCAGTGAATTGGGGTGGTATCAGCCCCAGCATTTT

V gene: TRBV20-1
D gene: .
clone size: .
J gene: TRBJ2-1
CDR3 protein: CSARTQREFF
CDR3 DNA: TGCAGTGCACGGACTCAAAGGGAGTTCTTC

V gene: TRBV15
D gene: .
clone size: .
J gene: TRBJ1-1
CDR3 protein: CAIRQDTEAFF
CDR3 DNA: TGTGCCATCCGACAGGACACTGAAGCTTTCTTT

V gene: TRBV5-4
D gene: .
clone size: .
J gene: TRBJ2-7
CDR3 protein: CASSLDTHYEQYF
CDR3 DNA: TGTGCCAGCAGCTTAGACACTCACTACGAGCAGTACTTC

V gene: TRBV5-1
D gene: TRBD1
clone size: .
J gene: TRBJ2-2
CDR3 protein: CASSAPDRGRGELFF
CDR3 DNA: TGCGCCAGCAGCGCACCTGACAGGGGGCGAGGGGAGCTGTTTTTT

V gene: TRBV19
D gene: .
clone size: .
J gene: TRBJ2-3
CDR3 protein: CASSIDRGRGTTDTQYF
CDR3 DNA: TGTGCCAGTAGTATAGATCGTGGCAGGGGAACCACAGATACGCAGTATTTT

V gene: TRBV5-1
D gene: .
clone size: .
J gene: TRBJ1-3
CDR3 protein: CASSSRTHGNTIYF
CDR3 DNA: TGCGCCAGCAGCTCCCGGACACACGGAAACACCATATATTTT

V gene: TRBV2
D gene: TRBD1
clone size: .
J gene: TRBJ2-5
CDR3 protein: CASSGQGAPTQETQYF
CDR3 DNA: TGTGCCAGCAGTGGGCAGGGGGCCCCTACCCAAGAGACCCAGTACTTC

V gene: TRBV4-3
D gene: .
clone size: .
J gene: TRBJ1-5
CDR3 protein: CASSLTWGTANQPQHF
CDR3 DNA: TGCGCCAGCAGCCTCACCTGGGGGACCGCCAATCAGCCCCAGCATTTT

V gene: TRBV5-4
D gene: TRBD1
clone size: .
J gene: TRBJ2-7
CDR3 protein: CASSRTGDEQYF
CDR3 DNA: TGTGCCAGCAGCCGGACAGGGGACGAGCAGTACTTC

V gene: TRBV4-3
D gene: .
clone size: .
J gene: TRBJ2-7
CDR3 protein: CASSEGGSAEQYF
CDR3 DNA: TGCGCCAGCAGCGAAGGGGGGTCCGCCGAGCAGTACTTC

V gene: TRBV5-1
D gene: TRBD2
clone size: .
J gene: TRBJ2-5
CDR3 protein: CASSSSSGQETQYF
CDR3 DNA: TGCGCCAGCAGCTCCTCTAGCGGCCAAGAGACCCAGTACTTC

V gene: TRBV4-1
D gene: .
clone size: .
J gene: TRBJ2-7
CDR3 protein: CASSQVPTGPYEQYF
CDR3 DNA: TGCGCCAGCAGCCAAGTTCCCACCGGTCCGTACGAGCAGTACTTC

V gene: TRBV5-1
D gene: TRBD1
clone size: .
J gene: TRBJ1-1
CDR3 protein: CASSPGPDRGTEAFF
CDR3 DNA: TGCGCCAGCAGCCCCGGTCCGGACAGGGGTACTGAAGCTTTCTTT

V gene: TRBV5-4
D gene: TRBD1
clone size: .
J gene: TRBJ2-3
CDR3 protein: CASTGTDLKDTQYF
CDR3 DNA: TGTGCCAGCACCGGGACAGACCTAAAAGATACGCAGTATTTT

V gene: TRBV2
D gene: .
clone size: once
J gene: TRBJ1-2
CDR3 protein: CASSGEGYGYTF
CDR3 DNA: TGTGCCAGCAGTGGAGAGGGATATGGCTACACCTTC

V gene: TRBV18
D gene: TRBD1
clone size: .
J gene: TRBJ2-7
CDR3 protein: CASSPPGQGYEQYF
CDR3 DNA: TGTGCCAGCTCACCGCCGGGACAGGGCTACGAGCAGTACTTC

V gene: TRBV29-1
D gene: TRBD2
clone size: .
J gene: TRBJ2-3
CDR3 protein: CTMMTSGTDTQYF
CDR3 DNA: TGCACCATGATGACTAGCGGCACAGATACGCAGTATTTT

V gene: TRBV6-1
D gene: TRBD1
clone size: once
J gene: TRBJ1-2
CDR3 protein: CASSRTGGGSGYTF
CDR3 DNA: TGTGCCAGCAGTCGAACAGGGGGAGGGAGTGGCTACACCTTC

V gene: TRBV5-5
D gene: .
clone size: .
J gene: TRBJ1-1
CDR3 protein: CASSTYDSYTEAFF
CDR3 DNA: TGTGCCAGCAGCACGTATGACAGCTACACTGAAGCTTTCTTT

V gene: TRBV5-8
D gene: .
clone size: .
J gene: TRBJ2-3
CDR3 protein: CASSWKEADTQYF
CDR3 DNA: TGTGCCAGCAGCTGGAAGGAGGCAGATACGCAGTATTTT

V gene: TRBV30
D gene: .
clone size: .
J gene: TRBJ1-1
CDR3 protein: CAWCSVSGATEAFF
CDR3 DNA: TGTGCCTGGTGTTCCGTCTCGGGTGCCACTGAAGCTTTCTTT

V gene: TRBV7-9
D gene: .
clone size: .
J gene: TRBJ2-1
CDR3 protein: CASSLGGHYEQFF
CDR3 DNA: TGTGCCAGCAGCTTAGGGGGCCACTATGAGCAGTTCTTC

V gene: TRBV2
D gene: .
clone size: .
J gene: TRBJ2-6
CDR3 protein: CASSEEPRGSGANVLTF
CDR3 DNA: TGTGCCAGCAGTGAGGAACCCCGGGGCTCTGGGGCCAACGTCCTGACTTTC